Following are 32 T cell receptor beta chains from one sample sequenced in a study of T cell responses to AZD1222 COVID-19 vaccine (dated by TCRdb to about 2021). Library preparation was by the immunoSEQ multiplex PCR assay. What TCRdb holds here is the immuneACCESS table cut down to in-frame rearrangements. Part of the clones is not present; checked against another copy, under half of the missing clones reflect an unresolved V gene, and the others are unexplained. Recorded for this sample are roughly 50,000 clones; 70% to 90% of them occurred a single time. The top ten constitute 3% to 4.5% of the sample. The meaning of the sample's time point label: baseline before first vaccination. This sample comprised peripheral blood, obtained on day 0 of AZD1222 vaccination. The receptors here all came from an adult in good health.

The chain couples TRBV5-4 to TRBJ2-7, with D unclear. From germline, CDR1 is SGHNT and CDR2 YYREEE (reference sequence). Trimming removed 0 bases from V and 5 bases from J, with 9 bases in between. This CDR3 comprises 13 residues. CDR3 in amino acids: CASSLDRTNEQYF. The CDR3 bases are TGTGCCAGCAGCTTGGACCGAACGAACGAGCAGTACTTC. Filled out from reference TRBV5-4 and TRBJ2-7, the complete variable domain reads ETGVTQSPTHLIKTRGQQVTLRCSSQSGHNTVSWYQQALGQGPQFIFQYYREEENGRGNFPPRFSGLQFPNYSSELNVNALELDDSALYLCASSLDRTNEQYFGPGTRLTVT.

The chain employs TRBV4-1 and TRBJ2-2; TRBD1 might be the D (6 bases). This CDR3 region has 19 residues. CDR1 and CDR2 from the germline V gene are MGHRA and YSYEKL. With 2 bases removed from V and 0 bases from J, the gap between germline ends came to 19 bases. The CDR3 reads CASSQRGFRTSTNTGELFF. The CDR3 coding sequence is TGCGCCAGCAGCCAAAGGGGGTTCCGGACATCCACGAACACCGGGGAGCTGTTTTTT.

The V and J genes are TRBV7-6 and TRBJ2-2, with 7 bases identical to TRBD1. Germline V gives CDR1 SGHVS, CDR2 FNYEAQ. J lost 1 base, V lost 5 bases, and 7 bases had no gene match. CDR3 length: 16 amino acids. The CDR3 coding sequence is TGTGCCAGCAGCCCCCGACAGGGAGTGAACACCGGGGAGCTGTTTTTT. Translation gives CASSPRQGVNTGELFF.

The rearrangement joins TRBV5-1 to TRBJ1-4; D possibly corresponds to TRBD1 (5 bases). Germline CDR1 reads SGHRS; CDR2 reads YFSETQ. There are 15 residues in the CDR3. The V and J ends lost 2 bases and 5 bases respectively, with 13 bases between them. The CDR3 region is CASSLGTGANEKLFF. CDR3 sequence (DNA): TGCGCCAGCAGCTTAGGGACGGGCGCAAATGAAAAACTGTTTTTT.

The chain couples TRBV9 to TRBJ1-2, with 10 bases matching TRBD1. V dropped 4 bases and J dropped 5; count of bases not matched to a gene: 11. CDR1 is SGDLS and CDR2 is YYNGEE in the germline V gene. This CDR3 region has 16 residues. The CDR3 nucleotides are TGTGCCAGCAGCCCCGGGACAGGGGCCTCCCTGTATGGCTACACCTTC. The encoded protein is CASSPGTGASLYGYTF.

CDR3 region: CASSPLSTDTQYF. The CDR3 coding sequence is TGTGCCAGCAGCCCCTTAAGCACAGATACGCAGTATTTT. J is TRBJ2-3 and V is TRBV3-1 (or the pseudogene TRBV3-2), with unresolved D. The germline gives CDR1 LGHDT, CDR2 YNNKEL (reference sequence). V was cut by 4 bases and J by 0 bases, with 5 bases left in between. The CDR3 consists of 13 residues.

CDR3 bases: TGTGCCAGCTCACCGGGACTGCTGAGCTCCTATAATTCACCCCTCCACTTT. This encodes CASSPGLLSSYNSPLHF. The gene calls are TRBV18 and TRBJ1-6; tentatively, D is TRBD1 (5 bases). Germline values: CDR1 KGHSH, CDR2 LQKENI. Trimming removed 3 bases from V and 0 bases from J, with 12 bases in between. The CDR3 runs to 17 residues.

The chain uses TRBV6-5 and TRBJ1-1; the D is unclear. This CDR3 has 14 amino acids. V lost 8 bases and J 1 base, leaving 14 bases between the germline ends. CDR1 and CDR2 (germline): MNHEY, SVGAGI. The DNA of the CDR3 is TGTGCCAGCGGCCTTTACGACCAGAACACTGAAGCTTTCTTT. Protein sequence: CASGLYDQNTEAFF.

The V and J genes are TRBV7-9 and TRBJ1-1; D unclear. Germline loops: CDR1 SEHNR, CDR2 FQNEAQ (reference sequence). V lost 4 bases, J lost 5 bases, and 11 bases lay in between. The CDR3 runs 13 residues. The CDR3 here is CASSWEAGTEAFF. The DNA for the CDR3 is TGTGCCAGCAGCTGGGAGGCGGGGACTGAAGCTTTCTTT.

The V call is TRBV4-2, the J call TRBJ2-3; 8 nucleotides align to TRBD2. The CDR3 covers 16 residues. Trimming at V came to 4 bases and at J to 2 bases, leaving 8 bases not matched to a gene. Germline V gene lookup returns CDR1 LGHNA and CDR2 YNFKEQ. The CDR3 here is CASSPTAGADTDTQYF. CDR3 DNA: TGTGCCAGCAGCCCCACAGCGGGGGCGGACACAGATACGCAGTATTTT.

CDR3: CASILPSTEAFF. The CDR3 DNA reads TGTGCCAGCATTCTCCCCTCCACTGAAGCTTTCTTT. The chain joins TRBV6-5 to TRBJ1-1, with D hard to call. This CDR3 has 12 residues. Germline V gene data show CDR1 as MNHEY and CDR2 as SVGAGI. The V end lost 7 bases, the J end lost 4 bases, and 10 bases lay between the germline ends.

The rearrangement links TRBV5-1 to TRBJ1-2; perhaps TRBD1 as D (5 bases). The length of the CDR3 is 14 residues. Germline V CDR1 and CDR2: SGHRS, YFSETQ. V was trimmed by 4 bases and J by 9 bases, leaving 19 bases between them. The CDR3 DNA reads TGCGCCAGCAGCCCCCGGGATGGCGGGGGAAGCTACACCTTC. This encodes CASSPRDGGGSYTF.

CDR3 nucleotide sequence: TGTGCCAGCTCACCAACCGACAGCATTATCACTGAAGCTTTCTTT. This translates into CASSPTDSIITEAFF. J is TRBJ1-1 and V is TRBV18, with TRBD1 as a possible D gene (5 bases). CDR1 is KGHSH and CDR2 is LQKENI in the germline V gene. The ends were cut back, 2 bases at V and 4 bases at J, with 14 bases in the middle. CDR3 length: 15 amino acids.

The J gene is TRBJ2-7, the V gene TRBV5-1; 10 bases match TRBD2. CDR1 and CDR2 from the germline V gene are SGHRS and YFSETQ. The V and J ends lost 4 bases and 2 bases, in that order; junction bases with no gene match: 6. The CDR3 contains 15 residues. The CDR3 protein is CASSQQGLAAYEQYF. The CDR3 DNA follows: TGCGCCAGCAGCCAGCAAGGACTAGCGGCCTACGAGCAGTACTTC.

The V gene is TRBV12-3 or TRBV12-4, the J gene TRBJ2-7, with no clear D. This CDR3 region has 11 residues. Trimming removed 4 bases from V and 6 bases from J, with 7 bases in between. The CDR3 nucleotides read TGTGCCAGCAGTTCTGCGGCCGAGCAGTACTTC. This gives the protein CASSSAAEQYF.

The V call is TRBV19, the J call TRBJ1-1; D not certain. From germline, CDR1 is LNHDA and CDR2 SQIVND (reference sequence). V lost 0 bases to trimming and J lost 1 base, with 9 bases between them. The CDR3 totals 15 residues. The CDR3 DNA reads as TGTGCCAGTAGTATAGAGGGCAGATCGAACACTGAAGCTTTCTTT. Translation: CASSIEGRSNTEAFF.

CDR3 region: CASSSSMDRSSGNTIYF. CDR3 DNA sequence: TGTGCCAGCAGCTCATCCATGGACAGGAGCTCTGGAAACACCATATATTTT. The rearrangement uses TRBV7-9 and TRBJ1-3; 7 bases map to TRBD1. The J segment lost 0 bases and the V segment lost 4 bases, leaving 9 bases of the junction unmatched. Germline lookup yields CDR1 SEHNR and CDR2 FQNEAQ (reference sequence). CDR3 length equals 17 residues.

CDR3 sequence reads: CASSLRGLGESQDTQYF. DNA of the CDR3: TGCGCCAGCAGCCTTCGGGGCTTGGGAGAGAGTCAAGATACGCAGTATTTT. V is TRBV4-1 and J is TRBJ2-3; perhaps D is TRBD1 or TRBD2 (5 bases each). Between the trimmed V and J ends, which lost 4 bases and 5 bases, there was a span of 22 bases. Germline V gene data show CDR1 as MGHRA and CDR2 as YSYEKL. The CDR3 extends over 17 amino acids.

The genes are TRBV19 and TRBJ1-5, with 8 bases lining up with TRBD1. Germline assignment: CDR1 LNHDA and CDR2 SQIVND (reference sequence). V gave up 5 bases and J gave up 0 bases; unmatched junction bases: 6. CDR3 length: 16 residues. The CDR3 sequence: CASSAGQGYSNQPQHF. The CDR3 region has the DNA TGTGCCAGTAGTGCTGGACAGGGTTATAGCAATCAGCCCCAGCATTTT.

The chain couples TRBV7-9 to TRBJ2-5; no firm D call. Germline V CDR1 and CDR2: SEHNR, FQNEAQ (reference sequence). The CDR3 covers 14 residues. The V end lost 3 bases, the J end lost 10 bases, and 18 bases lay between the germline ends. This CDR3 reads CASSLAGWGRGQYF. The CDR3 DNA sequence: TGTGCCAGCAGCTTGGCCGGCTGGGGAAGAGGCCAGTACTTC.

This clone is a singleton in its sample. The chain couples TRBV5-6 to TRBJ1-2; 8 bases agree with TRBD1. V shed 3 bases, J shed 5 bases, and the junction held 9 bases outside the gene matches. CDR3 length: 15 amino acids. Germline CDR1 is SGHDT and CDR2 is YYEEEE. The CDR3 DNA reads as TGTGCCAGCAGCTCCCGGGGGGACAGGCTGTATGGCTACACCTTC. This codes for CASSSRGDRLYGYTF.

V and J are TRBV7-2 and TRBJ1-2; D is undetermined. The germline V gene has CDR1 SGHTA and CDR2 FQGNSA. The CDR3 loop spans 14 amino acids. V was trimmed by 1 base and J by 5 bases, leaving 11 bases between them. The CDR3 coding sequence is TGTGCCAGCAGCTTAGTGAAGGCCGTGTATGGCTACACCTTC. As protein: CASSLVKAVYGYTF.

V and J are TRBV29-1 and TRBJ2-1, with D perhaps TRBD2 (5 bases). Germline assignment: CDR1 SQVTM and CDR2 ANQGSEA. Trimming pared 3 bases from V and 5 bases from J, leaving 8 bases between. The CDR3 runs 12 residues. Written as DNA, the CDR3 is TGCAGCGTTGATCGGGGAAACAATGAGCAGTTCTTC. Translating gives CSVDRGNNEQFF.

The CDR3 DNA sequence: TGTGCCACCGCTGGGGACAGCACCGGGGAGCTGTTTTTT. Its translation: CATAGDSTGELFF. The rearrangement uses TRBV24-1 and TRBJ2-2, with TRBD1 identical over 7 bases. V shed 9 bases and J 4 bases; nucleotides not matched to a gene: 4. The CDR3 is made up of 13 amino acids. Looked up from germline, CDR1 is KGHDR and CDR2 is SFDVKD.

The gene calls are TRBV5-1 and TRBJ1-2; maybe TRBD1 (5 bases). Trimming left V 2 bases short and J 4 bases short, with 12 bases between. Per the germline V gene, CDR1 is SGHRS and CDR2 is YFSETQ. The CDR3 loop spans 14 amino acids. In nucleotides, the CDR3 is TGCGCCAGCAGCTTTGAGCAGGGTGGCTATGGCTACACCTTC. Translation gives CASSFEQGGYGYTF.

The DNA of the CDR3 is TGTGCCAGCAGCCCCCGGCTTTCCAGACCCTATGGCTACACCTTC. It specifies CASSPRLSRPYGYTF. The J gene is TRBJ1-2, the V gene TRBV7-8, with D unclear. Germline-derived CDR1 and CDR2 are SGHVS and FQNEAQ. CDR3 length equals 15 residues. V lost 5 bases and J 4 bases, leaving 17 bases between the germline ends.

The rearrangement uses TRBV27 and TRBJ2-2, with D perhaps TRBD2 (7 bases). V shed 5 bases and J shed 2 bases, with 21 bases lying between them. CDR1 and CDR2 from the germline V gene are MNHEY and SMNVEV (reference sequence). This CDR3 has 18 amino acids. DNA of the CDR3: TGTGCCAGCAGTATGCTGGGTTCGCGGGGGACAAACACCGGGGAGCTGTTTTTT. Translating it yields CASSMLGSRGTNTGELFF.

The V and J genes are TRBV6-2 or TRBV6-3 and TRBJ2-7; D is ambiguous. This CDR3 has 13 residues. Germline V gives CDR1 MNHEY, CDR2 SVGEGT. V dropped 8 bases and J dropped 3 bases, with 14 bases sitting between them. The CDR3 nucleotides are TGTGCCAGCGGCCTGGGTAGAGTCTACGAGCAGTACTTC. Its translation: CASGLGRVYEQYF.

V is TRBV11-2 and J is TRBJ1-2, with TRBD1 identical over 9 bases. The CDR3 has 15 residues. After removal of 5 bases from V and 3 bases from J, the junction contained 7 bases not matched to a gene. From germline, CDR1 is SGHAT and CDR2 FQNNGV. This CDR3 reads CASSRDRDLDYGYTF. In DNA form, the CDR3 reads TGTGCCAGCAGCCGGGACAGGGATTTGGACTATGGCTACACCTTC.

The gene calls are TRBV6-5 and TRBJ1-1; a possible D gene is TRBD1 (6 bases). Germline V gene sequence: CDR1 MNHEY, CDR2 SVGAGI. The germline V and J ends were trimmed by 8 bases and 0 bases, with 13 bases remaining between them. The length of the CDR3 is 14 residues. The CDR3 spells CASGGQNMNTEAFF. The CDR3, as DNA: TGTGCCAGCGGGGGGCAAAACATGAACACTGAAGCTTTCTTT.

The chain uses TRBV4-1 and TRBJ1-1, with D unresolved. Germline CDR1 is MGHRA and CDR2 is YSYEKL. V gave up 2 bases and J gave up 1 base, with 11 bases separating them. CDR3 size: 15 residues. The CDR3 sequence: CASSQSPMANTEAFF. For the CDR3, the DNA is TGCGCCAGCAGCCAATCCCCTATGGCGAACACTGAAGCTTTCTTT.

This chain connects TRBV9 to TRBJ1-1, with TRBD1 matching over 10 bases. Germline CDR1 is SGDLS and CDR2 is YYNGEE. Germline trimming cut 0 bases from V and 7 bases from J; bases unmatched to any gene: 6. The CDR3 has 15 residues. For the CDR3, the DNA is TGTGCCAGCAGCGTAGGTGACAGGGACAGGGGTGAAGCTTTCTTT. Protein product: CASSVGDRDRGEAFF.